This T cell receptor (beta chain) was captured in a study of T cells in Graves' hyperthyroidism and ophthalmopathy. Study-wide context: Specimen type is peripheral blood, collected at initial diagnosis prior to any treatment.

RNA transcripts were the template for amplifying TCR beta CDR3 regions. Carried out on the TCR CDR3, a first-round RT-PCR used the HTBI primer set. TCRdb independently ran MiXCR on the multiplex PCR reads; one entry per CDR3 protein. The table shows around 250,000 distinct CDR3 sequences, with roughly 15% occurring only once. CDR1 is LNHDA and CDR2 is SQIVND in the germline V gene (reference sequence). The CDR3 is made up of 14 amino acids. Trimming cost V 3 bases and J 4 bases, with 13 bases left between them. This clonotype was observed at least ten times. This TCR was sampled from a woman in her thirties or forties with Graves' hyperthyroidism that later progressed to Graves' ophthalmopathy. The J gene is TRBJ2-7, the V gene TRBV19; D ambiguous. Material for sequencing was blood. The CDR3 DNA is TGTGCCAGTAGTATTGGTGGCCGATCATACGAGCAGTACTTC. Translating it yields CASSIGGRSYEQYF.